A selection of T cell receptor beta chains follows, all from one sample in a study of beta chain features in type 1 diabetes. Clones were sequenced by immunoSEQ multiplex PCR, and TCRdb holds only the in-frame ones, with some missing. The data show some 370,000 clones, 9.6% seen once. The source material was central memory CD4+ T cells from blood. These receptors were obtained from a man aged 25 to 45 with type 1 diabetes. Each CDR3 is given with its conserved first and last residue. D genes are given only for firm matches.

V gene	D gene	J gene	CDR3 protein
TRBV29-1	TRBD1	TRBJ2-6	CSVETRTGSGANVLTF
TRBV19	.	TRBJ2-4	CASSIGRGGIQYF
TRBV11-2	TRBD1	TRBJ2-7	CASSFGTGTREQYF
TRBV28	.	TRBJ2-7	CASSFQEGFWYF
TRBV30	.	TRBJ1-3	CAWSSGISGNTIYF
TRBV5-1	.	TRBJ2-6	CASSHRPDGANVLTF
TRBV5-1	.	TRBJ2-1	CASSRDQGGSYNEQFF
TRBV5-1	.	TRBJ2-7	CASSSVRGGSYEQYF
TRBV29-1	.	TRBJ2-3	CSVEDLEGGPIPQYF
TRBV7-9	.	TRBJ2-1	CASSFVNGGEQFF
TRBV5-1	TRBD1	TRBJ2-5	CASSPGTGRETQYF